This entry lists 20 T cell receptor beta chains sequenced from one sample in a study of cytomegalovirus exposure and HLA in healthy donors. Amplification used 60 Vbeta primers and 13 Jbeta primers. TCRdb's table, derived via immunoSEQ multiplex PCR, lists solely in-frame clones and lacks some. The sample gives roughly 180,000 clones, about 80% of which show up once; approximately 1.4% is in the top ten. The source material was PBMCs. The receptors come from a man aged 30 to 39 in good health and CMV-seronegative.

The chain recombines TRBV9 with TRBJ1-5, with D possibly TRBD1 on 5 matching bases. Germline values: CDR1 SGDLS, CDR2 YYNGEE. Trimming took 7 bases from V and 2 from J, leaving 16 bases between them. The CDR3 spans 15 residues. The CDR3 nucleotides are TGTGCCAGCGGCACGGGGGTGGGGGGCAATCAGCCCCAGCATTTT. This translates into CASGTGVGGNQPQHF.

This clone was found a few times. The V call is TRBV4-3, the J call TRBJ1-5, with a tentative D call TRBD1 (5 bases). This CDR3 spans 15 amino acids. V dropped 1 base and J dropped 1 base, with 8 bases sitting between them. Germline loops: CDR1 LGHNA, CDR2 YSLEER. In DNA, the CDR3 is TGCGCCAGCAGCCAAGCCTCAGGGAGCAATCAGCCCCAGCATTTT. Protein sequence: CASSQASGSNQPQHF.

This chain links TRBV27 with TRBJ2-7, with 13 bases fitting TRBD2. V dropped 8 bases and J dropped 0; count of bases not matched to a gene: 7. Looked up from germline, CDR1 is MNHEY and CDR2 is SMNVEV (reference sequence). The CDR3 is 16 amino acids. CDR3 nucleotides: TGTGCCAGCGCGGGACTAGCGGGAAAATTCTCCTACGAGCAGTACTTC. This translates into CASAGLAGKFSYEQYF.

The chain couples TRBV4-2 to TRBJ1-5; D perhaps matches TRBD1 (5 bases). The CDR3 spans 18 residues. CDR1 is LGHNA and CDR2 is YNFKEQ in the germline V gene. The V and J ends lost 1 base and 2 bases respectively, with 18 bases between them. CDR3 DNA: TGTGCCAGCAGCCAAGCCCACCGAACAGGTTCCGGCAATCAGCCCCAGCATTTT. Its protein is CASSQAHRTGSGNQPQHF.

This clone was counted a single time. The DNA of the CDR3 is TGCGCCAGCAGCCAAGATTACGGGAGGACCTACGAGCAGTACTTC. Translation gives CASSQDYGRTYEQYF. This chain uses TRBV4-3 with TRBJ2-7; 7 positions agree with TRBD2. V shed 0 bases and J 2 bases; nucleotides not matched to a gene: 4. Germline V gene sequence: CDR1 LGHNA, CDR2 YSLEER. This CDR3 is built from 15 residues.

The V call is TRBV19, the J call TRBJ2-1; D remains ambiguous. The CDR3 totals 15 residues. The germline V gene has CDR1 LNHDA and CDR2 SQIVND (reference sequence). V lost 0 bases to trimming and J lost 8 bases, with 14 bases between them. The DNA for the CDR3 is TGTGCCAGTAGTATAGATCCTGCACAGACCTATGAGCAGTTCTTC. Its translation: CASSIDPAQTYEQFF.

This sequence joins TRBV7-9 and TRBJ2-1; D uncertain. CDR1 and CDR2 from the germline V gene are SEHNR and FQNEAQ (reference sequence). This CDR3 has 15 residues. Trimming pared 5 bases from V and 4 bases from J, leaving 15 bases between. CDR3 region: CASSLTDGYYNEQFF. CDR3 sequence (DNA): TGTGCCAGCAGCCTCACAGATGGCTATTACAATGAGCAGTTCTTC.

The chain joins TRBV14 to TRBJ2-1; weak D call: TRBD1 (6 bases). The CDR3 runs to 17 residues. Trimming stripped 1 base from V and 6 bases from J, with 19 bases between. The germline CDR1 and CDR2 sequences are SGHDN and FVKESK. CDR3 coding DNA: TGTGCCAGCAGCCAAGCGATCGTGGGGGCCCACCTCAATGAGCAGTTCTTC. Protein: CASSQAIVGAHLNEQFF. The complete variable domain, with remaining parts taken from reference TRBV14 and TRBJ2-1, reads EAGVTQFPSHSVIEKGQTVTLRCDPISGHDNLYWYRRVMGKEIKFLLHFVKESKQDESGMPNNRFLAERTGGTYSTLKVQPAELEDSGVYFCASSQAIVGAHLNEQFFGPGTRLTVL.

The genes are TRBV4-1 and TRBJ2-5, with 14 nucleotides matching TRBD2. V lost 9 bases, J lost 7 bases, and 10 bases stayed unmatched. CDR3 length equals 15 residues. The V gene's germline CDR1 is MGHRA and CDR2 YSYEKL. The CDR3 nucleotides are TGCGCCAGTAGCTCCGGGACTAGCGGGGGAGGGACCCAGTACTTC. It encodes CASSSGTSGGGTQYF.

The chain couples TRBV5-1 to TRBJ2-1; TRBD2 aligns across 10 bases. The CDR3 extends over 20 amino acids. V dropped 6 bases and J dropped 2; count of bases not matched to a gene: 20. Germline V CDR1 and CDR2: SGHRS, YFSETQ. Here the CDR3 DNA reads TGCGCCAGCACCAAAGGACCCGGGCTAGCGGGAGCCCGAACCTACAATGAGCAGTTCTTC. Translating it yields CASTKGPGLAGARTYNEQFF.

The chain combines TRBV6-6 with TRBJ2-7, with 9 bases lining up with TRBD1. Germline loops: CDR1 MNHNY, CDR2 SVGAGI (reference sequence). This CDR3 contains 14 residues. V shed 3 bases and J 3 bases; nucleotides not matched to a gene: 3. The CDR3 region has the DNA TGTGCCAGCAGTTATGGACAGGGGATCTACGAGCAGTACTTC. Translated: CASSYGQGIYEQYF.

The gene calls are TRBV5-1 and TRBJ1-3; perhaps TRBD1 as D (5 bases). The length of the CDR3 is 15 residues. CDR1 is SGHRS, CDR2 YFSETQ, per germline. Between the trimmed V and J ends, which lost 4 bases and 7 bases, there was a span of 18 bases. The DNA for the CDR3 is TGCGCCAGCAGCCAGTCAACCGACAGCTGGAACACCATATATTTT. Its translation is CASSQSTDSWNTIYF.

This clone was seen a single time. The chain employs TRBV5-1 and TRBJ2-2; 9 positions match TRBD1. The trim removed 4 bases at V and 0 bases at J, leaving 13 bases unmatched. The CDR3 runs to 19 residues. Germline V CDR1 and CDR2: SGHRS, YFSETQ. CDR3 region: CASSGRARQGDPNTGELFF. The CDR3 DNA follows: TGCGCCAGCAGCGGGAGGGCCCGACAGGGGGACCCGAACACCGGGGAGCTGTTTTTT.

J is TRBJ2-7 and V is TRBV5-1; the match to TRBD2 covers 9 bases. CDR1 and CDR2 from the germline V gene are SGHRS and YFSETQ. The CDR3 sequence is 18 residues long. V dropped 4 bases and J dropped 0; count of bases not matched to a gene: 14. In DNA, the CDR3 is TGCGCCAGCAGCATGGAGCGGGAGGCCAACCCCATCTCCTACGAGCAGTACTTC. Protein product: CASSMEREANPISYEQYF.

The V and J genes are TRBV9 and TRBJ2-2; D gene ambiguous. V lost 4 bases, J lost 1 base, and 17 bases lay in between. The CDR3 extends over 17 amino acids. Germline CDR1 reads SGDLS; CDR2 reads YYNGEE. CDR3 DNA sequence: TGTGCCAGCAGCTCCAGCCCCACGCGGAGGAACACCGGGGAGCTGTTTTTT. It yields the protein CASSSSPTRRNTGELFF.

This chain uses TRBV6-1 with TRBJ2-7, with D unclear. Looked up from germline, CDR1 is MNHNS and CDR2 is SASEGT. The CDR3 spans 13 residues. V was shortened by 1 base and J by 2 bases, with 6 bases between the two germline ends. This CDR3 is CASSEVQTYEQYF. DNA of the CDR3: TGTGCCAGCAGTGAAGTGCAGACCTACGAGCAGTACTTC.

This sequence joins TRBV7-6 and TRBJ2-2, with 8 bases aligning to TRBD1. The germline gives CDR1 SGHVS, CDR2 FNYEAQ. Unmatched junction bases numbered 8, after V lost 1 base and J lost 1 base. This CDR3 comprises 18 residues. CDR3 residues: CASSLVEGQGVNTGELFF. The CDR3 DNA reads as TGTGCCAGCAGCTTAGTAGAAGGACAGGGAGTGAACACCGGGGAGCTGTTTTTT.

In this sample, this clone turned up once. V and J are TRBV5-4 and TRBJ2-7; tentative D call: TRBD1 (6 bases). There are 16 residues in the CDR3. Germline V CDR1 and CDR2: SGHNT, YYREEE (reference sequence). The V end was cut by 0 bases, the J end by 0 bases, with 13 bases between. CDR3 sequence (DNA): TGTGCCAGCAGCTTGGGATTGGGACATAGCTCCTACGAGCAGTACTTC. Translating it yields CASSLGLGHSSYEQYF. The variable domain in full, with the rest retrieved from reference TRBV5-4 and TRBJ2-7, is ETGVTQSPTHLIKTRGQQVTLRCSSQSGHNTVSWYQQALGQGPQFIFQYYREEENGRGNFPPRFSGLQFPNYSSELNVNALELDDSALYLCASSLGLGHSSYEQYFGPGTRLTVT.

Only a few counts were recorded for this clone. Here the CDR3 reads CASSLQMNTEAFF. CDR3 sequence (DNA): TGTGCCAGCAGCTTACAGATGAACACTGAAGCTTTCTTT. The chain employs TRBV5-4 and TRBJ1-1; D is unresolved. The CDR3 is 13 residues long. Trimming took off 2 bases at V and 0 bases at J, with 5 bases between the two ends. CDR1 is SGHNT and CDR2 is YYREEE in the germline V gene (reference sequence).

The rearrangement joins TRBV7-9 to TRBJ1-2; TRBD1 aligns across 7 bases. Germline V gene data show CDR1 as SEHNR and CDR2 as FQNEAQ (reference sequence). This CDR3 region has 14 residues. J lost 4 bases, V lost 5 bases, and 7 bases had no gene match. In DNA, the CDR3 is TGTGCCAGCAGCCCTAGGGACAGTATCTATGGCTACACCTTC. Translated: CASSPRDSIYGYTF.